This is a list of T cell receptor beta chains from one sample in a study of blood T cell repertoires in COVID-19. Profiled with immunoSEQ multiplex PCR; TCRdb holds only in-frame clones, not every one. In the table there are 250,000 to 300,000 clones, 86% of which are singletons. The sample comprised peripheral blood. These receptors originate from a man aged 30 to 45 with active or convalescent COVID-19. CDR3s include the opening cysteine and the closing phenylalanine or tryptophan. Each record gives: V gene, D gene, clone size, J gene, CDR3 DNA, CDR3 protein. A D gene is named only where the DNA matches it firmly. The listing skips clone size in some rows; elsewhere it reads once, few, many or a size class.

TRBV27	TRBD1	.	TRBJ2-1	TGTGCCATCGGGACAGGGGGACTAAATGAGCAGTTCTTC	CAIGTGGLNEQFF
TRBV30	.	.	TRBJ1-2	TGTGCCTGGAGTGAAACAGGGTATGGCTACACCTTC	CAWSETGYGYTF
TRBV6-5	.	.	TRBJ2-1	TGTGCCAGCAGAATAAATGAGCAGTTCTTC	CASRINEQFF
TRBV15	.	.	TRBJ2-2	TGTGCCACTATACAGACGAACACCGGGGAGCTGTTTTTT	CATIQTNTGELFF
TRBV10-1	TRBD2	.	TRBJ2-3	TGCGCCAGCAGTGGGGCACTAGCGGGGTCAGATACGCAGTATTTT	CASSGALAGSDTQYF
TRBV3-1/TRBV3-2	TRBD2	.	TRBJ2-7	TGTGCCAGCAGCGGAGGACTAGCGGGGGACGAGCAGTACTTC	CASSGGLAGDEQYF
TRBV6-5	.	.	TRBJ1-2	TGTGCCAGCAGTCGACAAGGAGGCGGCTACACCTTC	CASSRQGGGYTF
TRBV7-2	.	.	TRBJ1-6	TGTGCCAGCAGCTTAAATCAGGGCTCGAATTCACCCCTCCACTTT	CASSLNQGSNSPLHF
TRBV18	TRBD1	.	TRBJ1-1	TGTGCCAGCACATCCGGGACAGGGATGGCTTTCTTT	CASTSGTGMAFF
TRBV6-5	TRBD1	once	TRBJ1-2	TGTGCCAGCGGATCTTCGACAGGGATCTATGGCTACACCTTC	CASGSSTGIYGYTF
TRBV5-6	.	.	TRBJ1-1	TGTGCCAGCAGCTTGGGGCAGGGGCGTGAAGCTTTCTTT	CASSLGQGREAFF
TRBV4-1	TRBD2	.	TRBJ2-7	TGCGCCAGCAGCCAAGGACTAGCGGGGACCTACGAGCAGTACTTC	CASSQGLAGTYEQYF
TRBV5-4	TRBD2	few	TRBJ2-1	TGTGCCAGCAGCTTGTTCCCTAGCGGTGAAAGACACAATGAGCAGTTCTTC	CASSLFPSGERHNEQFF
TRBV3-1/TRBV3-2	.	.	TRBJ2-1	TGTGCCAGCAGCCAAGACGGCCTAGCGAGGGATGAGCAGTTCTTC	CASSQDGLARDEQFF
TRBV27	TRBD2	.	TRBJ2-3	TGTGCCAGCAGTTTATCCCTAGCGGGGGGCCGAACAGATACGCAGTATTTT	CASSLSLAGGRTDTQYF
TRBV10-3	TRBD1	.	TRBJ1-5	TGTGCCATCAGCAGACCGGGACAGAGCAATCAGCCCCAGCATTTT	CAISRPGQSNQPQHF
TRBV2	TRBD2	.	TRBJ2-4	TGTGCCAGCAGCTTTAGTAGCGGGGGGGCCCTGAACATTCAGTACTTC	CASSFSSGGALNIQYF
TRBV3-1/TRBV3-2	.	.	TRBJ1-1	TGTGCCAGCAGCCAAGATTGGCAGGGTGAAGCTTTCTTT	CASSQDWQGEAFF
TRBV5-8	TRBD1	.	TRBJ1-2	TGTGCCAGCAGCTCGATGACAGGGAACGGCTATGGCTACACCTTC	CASSSMTGNGYGYTF
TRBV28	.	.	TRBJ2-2	TGTGCCAGCAGTTTACGAAGGGGCACCGGGGAGCTGTTTTTT	CASSLRRGTGELFF